Shown below are 29 T cell receptor beta chains from a single sample sequenced in a study of post-analysis software for immune sequencing data (dated by TCRdb to between 2014 and 2017). The full study reports these points: Patients showed significantly higher frequencies than controls for roughly five TRBV segments, among them TRBV5-6, TRBV5-1 and TRBV20-1.

These receptors have no identified antigens. The library was obtained by PCR. TCRdb records Illumina HiSeq 2500 as the sequencer. To reduce PCR and sequencing biases, unique molecular identifiers were built into the TCR beta cDNA libraries. The public reads were run again by TCRdb, first through fastp at Q25 and then through MiXCR, and only productive beta chains were kept. A single entry per CDR3 protein holds the most common genes and DNA from its merged rows. Within this sample are hundreds of thousands of distinct CDR3 sequences, with approximately 53% of them counted one time only. The top ten hold about 4.5% of the sample. What was sequenced was blood. These receptors were taken from a girl aged 5-17 years with multiple sclerosis.

The V gene is TRBV14, the J gene TRBJ2-1; D possibly uses TRBD1 or TRBD2 (5 bases each). Germline V CDR1 and CDR2: SGHDN, FVKESK. V lost 4 bases and J lost 7, with 17 bases in between. This CDR3 has 15 amino acids. The CDR3 DNA is TGTGCCAGCAGCCCGCCTGGGGGACGGACAAATGAGCAGTTCTTC. Encoded protein: CASSPPGGRTNEQFF.

The V gene is TRBV10-3, the J gene TRBJ2-7; 8 bases align to TRBD2. The DNA end favors TRBJ2-1, so the J call may be wrong. Germline V gives CDR1 ENHRY, CDR2 SYGVKD. The CDR3 consists of 16 residues. The CDR3: CAISERGTRYYNEQFF. CDR3 in DNA: TGTGCCATCAGTGAGAGGGGGACTAGGTACTACAATGAGCAGTTCTTC.

The chain has TRBV7-2 and TRBJ2-7; D is perhaps TRBD2 (6 bases). V dropped 1 base and J dropped 2 bases, with 12 bases sitting between them. Germline assignment: CDR1 SGHTA and CDR2 FQGNSA. CDR3 length: 15 residues. In DNA, the CDR3 is TGTGCCAGCAGCTTAGGCGTAGCGGCGACCTACGAGCAGTACTTC. This gives the protein CASSLGVAATYEQYF.

This clonotype has just a few counts. The chain links TRBV28 to TRBJ1-4, with 9 bases aligning to TRBD1. Looked up from germline, CDR1 is MDHEN and CDR2 is SYDVKM. Losses at the gene ends were 5 bases for V and 4 bases for J; bases not matched to a gene: 8. The CDR3 sequence is 16 residues long. The CDR3 region is CASSLAGTGYNEKLFF. DNA of the CDR3: TGTGCCAGCAGTCTCGCCGGGACAGGGTATAATGAAAAACTGTTTTTT.

The CDR3 DNA reads TGCAGTGCTATGACAGGGCTTGGTCAGCCCCAGCATTTT. Its protein is CSAMTGLGQPQHF. V usage is TRBV20-1 and J usage is TRBJ1-5, with TRBD1 matching 7 bases. Losses at the gene ends were 4 bases for V and 6 bases for J; bases not matched to a gene: 6. The CDR3 is made up of 13 amino acids. Germline CDR1 and CDR2: DFQATT and SNEGSKA (reference sequence).

The chain joins TRBV12-5 to TRBJ2-7; D unresolved. CDR3 length: 14 residues. Germline CDR1 is LGHNT and CDR2 is FRNRAP. V gave up 5 bases and J gave up 1 base, with 12 bases separating them. The CDR3 spells CASGPFHASYEQYF. The CDR3 nucleotides read TGTGCTAGTGGTCCTTTCCACGCATCCTACGAGCAGTACTTC.

This clonotype was detected only a few times. The chain recombines TRBV6-5 with TRBJ2-1; 14 bases are a match to TRBD2. This CDR3 comprises 16 residues. Germline V gene sequence: CDR1 MNHEY, CDR2 SVGAGI. The ends lost 3 bases at V and 8 bases at J; junction bases unmatched: 6. The CDR3 DNA reads TGTGCCAGCAGTTATATGACTAGCGGGGGGGTTGATGAGCAGTTCTTC. Its translation is CASSYMTSGGVDEQFF.

The rearrangement uses TRBV27 and TRBJ2-7; D is undetermined. Between the trimmed V and J ends, which lost 0 bases and 3 bases, there was a span of 9 bases. Germline CDR1 reads MNHEY; CDR2 reads SMNVEV (reference sequence). This CDR3 region has 14 residues. Written as DNA, the CDR3 is TGTGCCAGCAGTTTATCGTCCTTCCTCTACGAGCAGTACTTC. Protein: CASSLSSFLYEQYF.

This chain joins TRBV6-5 and TRBJ2-4; TRBD1 aligns across 10 bases. The end of the DNA fits TRBJ2-7 better, so the J call may be wrong. This CDR3 has 15 amino acids. Per germline, CDR1 MNHEY and CDR2 SVGAGI. In DNA form, the CDR3 reads TGTGCCAGCAGTTACTCCGGGACAGGGGCTAACGAGCAGTACTTC. This encodes CASSYSGTGANEQYF.

This clonotype was observed a few times. The rearrangement joins TRBV6-6 to TRBJ1-5, with 8 bases aligning to TRBD1. Trimming took 8 bases from V and 0 from J; bases not matched to a gene: 9. The germline V gene encodes CDR1 MNHNY and CDR2 SVGAGI (reference sequence). The CDR3 is made up of 16 amino acids. The DNA for the CDR3 is TGTGCCAGCGTGGCCCAGGGGGCAAATAGCAATCAGCCCCAGCATTTT. Residues: CASVAQGANSNQPQHF.

Only a few counts were recorded for this clonotype. The V call is TRBV7-6, the J call TRBJ1-1; 7 bases are shared with TRBD1. Trimming at V came to 5 bases and at J to 2 bases, leaving 8 bases not matched to a gene. CDR3 length: 15 residues. Germline V gene data show CDR1 as SGHVS and CDR2 as FNYEAQ. The CDR3 sequence: CASSIAGTVNTEAFF. CDR3 nucleotides: TGTGCCAGCAGCATCGCCGGGACAGTCAACACTGAAGCTTTCTTT.

In this sample, this clonotype turned up once. The gene calls are TRBV20-1 and TRBJ2-3; TRBD2 matches at 8 bases. The CDR3 extends over 16 amino acids. The germline V gene has CDR1 DFQATT and CDR2 SNEGSKA (reference sequence). With 5 bases clipped from V and 4 bases from J, the junction kept 14 bases outside the gene matches. The CDR3 loop is CSAPFIAGRVPDTQYF. CDR3 nucleotides: TGCAGTGCTCCCTTTATAGCGGGAAGAGTCCCAGATACGCAGTATTTT.

This clonotype has only one observation. The chain couples TRBV20-1 to TRBJ2-3, with 11 bases identical to TRBD1. Germline V gene sequence: CDR1 DFQATT, CDR2 SNEGSKA (reference sequence). The CDR3 has 13 residues. V was pared by 5 bases and J by 5 bases, with 3 bases of the junction left unmatched. The CDR3 region has the DNA TGCAGTGCTGAGGACAGGGGGCGAGATACGCAGTATTTT. As protein: CSAEDRGRDTQYF.

The chain couples TRBV6-1 to TRBJ2-7, with D tentatively TRBD1 (5 bases). The V gene lost 1 base and the J gene lost 7 bases, with 14 bases spanning the gap. The CDR3 has 14 residues. CDR1 is MNHNS and CDR2 is SASEGT in the germline V gene. DNA of the CDR3: TGTGCCAGCAGTGAAGGGGTGGGGCTCGGGGAGCAGTACTTC. It specifies CASSEGVGLGEQYF.

The chain links TRBV5-1 to TRBJ2-1, with 7 bases identical to TRBD1. V lost 1 base and J lost 4; bases outside the gene matches: 5. Germline V gene lookup returns CDR1 SGHRS and CDR2 YFSETQ. The CDR3 covers 15 residues. The CDR3 protein is CASSLPGQSYNEQFF. DNA for the CDR3: TGCGCCAGCAGCTTGCCGGGACAGTCTTACAATGAGCAGTTCTTC.

The chain has TRBV6-6 and TRBJ2-3, with TRBD2 matching over 13 bases. CDR3 length equals 17 residues. Unmatched junction bases numbered 5, after V lost 2 bases and J lost 3 bases. Germline V lookup: CDR1 MNHNY, CDR2 SVGAGI (reference sequence). The CDR3 loop reads CASSYPTSGRFTDTQYF. In DNA, the CDR3 is TGTGCCAGCAGTTACCCGACTAGCGGGAGGTTTACAGATACGCAGTATTTT.

This clonotype has ten or more counts. CDR3 DNA: TGTGCCAGCAGCGGGACAAGCTACGAGCAGTACTTC. Its protein product is CASSGTSYEQYF. The chain uses TRBV2 and TRBJ2-7; D is possibly TRBD1 (6 bases). Germline CDR1 and CDR2: SNHLY and FYNNEI. The CDR3 sequence is 12 residues long. Trimming left V 6 bases short and J 3 bases short, with 9 bases between.

The genes are TRBV3-1 and TRBJ2-5; D unresolved. CDR3 length: 13 amino acids. The V gene lost 3 bases and the J gene lost 11 bases, with 16 bases spanning the gap. Per germline, CDR1 LGHDT and CDR2 YNNKEL (reference sequence). CDR3 in amino acids: CASSHSVLSEQYF. The CDR3 DNA reads TGTGCCAGCAGCCATTCCGTACTTAGTGAGCAGTACTTC.

This clonotype was counted a few times. The rearrangement links TRBV11-1 to TRBJ2-4; D may be TRBD1 (6 bases). The CDR3 runs to 14 residues. V was clipped by 7 bases and J by 9 bases, with 19 bases between them. The germline gives CDR1 SGHAT, CDR2 FQDESV (reference sequence). The CDR3 DNA follows: TGTGCCAGCACCTTTGGGGGCCCCTATGCCATTCAGTACTTC. It translates to CASTFGGPYAIQYF.

The chain combines TRBV5-5 with TRBJ2-1, with TRBD2 identical over 9 bases. V shed 0 bases, J shed 14 bases, and the junction held 9 bases outside the gene matches. Germline values: CDR1 SGHKS, CDR2 YYEKEE (reference sequence). This CDR3 contains 14 residues. The CDR3 nucleotides read TGTGCCAGCAGCTTGGTTTCGCGGGAGGGCCCAGAGTTCTTC. Protein sequence: CASSLVSREGPEFF.

This chain links TRBV5-1 with TRBJ1-2; D perhaps matches TRBD1 (6 bases). Per germline, CDR1 SGHRS and CDR2 YFSETQ. V was trimmed by 0 bases and J by 4 bases, leaving 16 bases between them. The CDR3 length is 16 residues. The CDR3 sequence: CASSLEMARGGYGYTF. The CDR3 coding sequence is TGCGCCAGCAGCTTGGAAATGGCCAGGGGTGGCTATGGCTACACCTTC.

This chain joins TRBV11-1 and TRBJ1-2; D ambiguous. The germline V and J ends were trimmed by 5 bases and 0 bases, with 13 bases remaining between them. CDR1 and CDR2 (germline): SGHAT, FQDESV (reference sequence). CDR3 length: 15 amino acids. CDR3 in amino acids: CASSGRGMTNYGYTF. In DNA form, the CDR3 reads TGTGCCAGCAGCGGACGAGGGATGACTAACTATGGCTACACCTTC.

The chain couples TRBV20-1 to TRBJ2-5; possible D gene TRBD2, 7 bases. V was shortened by 2 bases and J by 7 bases, with 20 bases between the two germline ends. The CDR3 runs 15 residues. The germline gives CDR1 DFQATT, CDR2 SNEGSKA (reference sequence). Here the CDR3 DNA reads TGCAGTGCTAGACCTGGACTAGAGGGGGTTCGGACCCAGTACTTC. Amino acid sequence: CSARPGLEGVRTQYF.

This clonotype was observed a few times. V is TRBV20-1 and J is TRBJ2-4; D call uncertain. CDR3 size: 15 residues. V gave up 0 bases and J gave up 1 base, with 10 bases separating them. Per the germline V gene, CDR1 is DFQATT and CDR2 is SNEGSKA (reference sequence). CDR3 in amino acids: CSARDPHMAKNIQYF. The CDR3 DNA reads TGCAGTGCTAGAGATCCTCATATGGCCAAAAACATTCAGTACTTC.

This clonotype was seen only a few times. The gene calls are TRBV6-5 and TRBJ2-7, with TRBD2 matching 14 bases. The DNA end lines up better with TRBJ2-5; the J call may be wrong. The V gene's germline CDR1 is MNHEY and CDR2 SVGAGI. This CDR3 comprises 15 residues. The CDR3 region is CASSTGLAGEMTQYF. Here the CDR3 DNA reads TGTGCCAGCAGTACGGGACTAGCGGGGGAGATGACCCAGTACTTC.

The chain has TRBV29-1 and TRBJ2-7; the match to TRBD2 covers 11 bases. The CDR3 is 17 residues long. V shed 7 bases, J shed 0 bases, and the junction held 14 bases outside the gene matches. The germline V gene has CDR1 SQVTM and CDR2 ANQGSEA. CDR3 amino acids: CSAAASGGIGPSYEQYF. In DNA form, the CDR3 reads TGCAGCGCAGCGGCTAGCGGGGGGATCGGGCCCTCCTACGAGCAGTACTTC.

The rearrangement links TRBV18 to TRBJ1-4; the D is unclear. V was shortened by 1 base and J by 1 base, with 4 bases between the two germline ends. The CDR3 contains 14 residues. Germline V gene sequence: CDR1 KGHSH, CDR2 LQKENI. The CDR3 coding sequence is TGTGCCAGCTCACCACAGCGAACTAATGAAAAACTGTTTTTT. It specifies CASSPQRTNEKLFF.

The chain has TRBV20-1 and TRBJ2-5; the match to TRBD1 covers 7 bases. CDR1 is DFQATT, CDR2 SNEGSKA, per germline (reference sequence). The CDR3 consists of 15 residues. Trimming removed 3 bases from V and 1 base from J; junction bases left unmatched: 8. Written as DNA, the CDR3 is TGCAGTGCTAGCTCCCAAGACAGGGTCCAAGAGACCCAGTACTTC. This sequence encodes CSASSQDRVQETQYF.

The chain joins TRBV7-2 to TRBJ2-7; tentatively, D is TRBD1 (7 bases). The CDR3 length is 14 residues. Germline loops: CDR1 SGHTA, CDR2 FQGNSA. V gave up 4 bases and J gave up 4 bases, with 14 bases separating them. The CDR3 bases are TGTGCCAGCAGCTCCCAGACAGGGAGGTACGAGCAGTACTTC. Translated, it gives CASSSQTGRYEQYF.